The 15 T cell receptor beta chains below all came from one sample that was sequenced in a study of vaccination effects on CD4 cells after COVID-19. Viral peptide pools were used in the ViraFEST assay to expand antigen-specific CD4+ T cells, and sequencing came afterward. Subsequent to 10 days of culture, CD4+ T cells were isolated. Their antigen targets remain unknown. Libraries were prepared by immunoSEQ multiplex PCR; TCRdb keeps only in-frame clonotypes and omits some of them. The top ten clones hold over 2% of a sample with tens of thousands of clones, roughly four fifths of them seen once. The sequenced sample was CD4+ T cells from PBMCs cultured with HCoV-229E spike peptides, obtained before COVID-19 vaccination. The receptors originated from a human donor who received a COVID-19 vaccine.

This clone was counted between two and nine times. V usage is TRBV19 and J usage is TRBJ2-2; 9 bases align to TRBD1. Germline V gene sequence: CDR1 LNHDA, CDR2 SQIVND (reference sequence). The CDR3 is 16 residues long. V lost 5 bases to trimming and J lost 0 bases; unmatched junction nucleotides: 4. The CDR3 DNA reads as TGTGCCAGTAGTCCGGGACAGGGTGCGAACACCGGGGAGCTGTTTTTT. Amino acid sequence: CASSPGQGANTGELFF.

This clone was counted a single time. The chain is built from TRBV5-1 and TRBJ2-2; weak D call: TRBD2 (6 bases). Per the germline V gene, CDR1 is SGHRS and CDR2 is YFSETQ. The length of the CDR3 is 16 residues. V shed 1 base and J shed 6 bases, with 16 bases lying between them. DNA for the CDR3: TGCGCCAGCAGCTTGTTAAACTTTGGGGGGTCCGGGGAGCTGTTTTTT. Amino acids: CASSLLNFGGSGELFF.

V is TRBV14 and J is TRBJ1-2, with TRBD1 identical over 10 bases. Losses at the gene ends were 6 bases for V and 8 bases for J; bases not matched to a gene: 6. Germline lookup yields CDR1 SGHDN and CDR2 FVKESK. This CDR3 has 13 residues. DNA of the CDR3: TGTGCCAGCAGTTGGACAGGGGGAAGAGGCTACACCTTC. Translating it yields CASSWTGGRGYTF.

This chain connects TRBV28 to TRBJ1-4; weak D call: TRBD1 (5 bases). The V end was cut by 2 bases, the J end by 2 bases, with 9 bases between. This CDR3 region has 15 residues. Germline V gives CDR1 MDHEN, CDR2 SYDVKM. CDR3 region: CASSLVGGTNEKLFF. In DNA form, the CDR3 reads TGTGCCAGCAGTTTAGTCGGGGGGACTAATGAAAAACTGTTTTTT.

This clone came up a few times. The rearrangement links TRBV6-5 to TRBJ1-2, with D perhaps TRBD1 (5 bases). The CDR3 consists of 14 residues. The germline V gene encodes CDR1 MNHEY and CDR2 SVGAGI. Trimming cost V 2 bases and J 8 bases, with 15 bases left between them. The CDR3 region has the DNA TGTGCCAGCAGTTACGATGCAGGGCGAGGCGGCTACACCTTC. It specifies CASSYDAGRGGYTF.

The J gene is TRBJ1-6, the V gene TRBV5-5, with a weak D call TRBD1 (6 bases). V lost 4 bases and J 3 bases, leaving 14 bases between the germline ends. This CDR3 is 16 amino acids long. The germline V gene encodes CDR1 SGHKS and CDR2 YYEKEE (reference sequence). The CDR3, as DNA: TGTGCCAGCAGCCTGTGGGGGGCAGACTATAATTCACCCCTCCACTTT. Residues: CASSLWGADYNSPLHF.

The rearrangement joins TRBV18 to TRBJ2-4; D not resolved. This CDR3 is 17 amino acids long. The germline V gene has CDR1 KGHSH and CDR2 LQKENI. Trimming took off 0 bases at V and 2 bases at J, with 14 bases between the two ends. CDR3 protein: CASSPPTATRTKNIQYF. In DNA form, the CDR3 reads TGTGCCAGCTCACCACCGACGGCGACAAGAACCAAAAACATTCAGTACTTC. Full variable domain (outside the CDR3, taken from reference TRBV18 and TRBJ2-4): NAGVMQNPRHLVRRRGQEARLRCSPMKGHSHVYWYRQLPEEGLKFMVYLQKENIIDESGMPKERFSAEFPKEGPSILRIQQVVRGDSAAYFCASSPPTATRTKNIQYFGAGTRLSVL.

V and J are TRBV7-2 and TRBJ2-3, with 13 bases fitting TRBD2. The CDR3 covers 16 residues. Germline lookup yields CDR1 SGHTA and CDR2 FQGNSA. The trim removed 7 bases at V and 1 base at J, leaving 5 bases unmatched. The CDR3: CASKRLAGGRTDTQYF. The CDR3, as DNA: TGTGCCAGCAAGAGACTAGCGGGGGGACGCACAGATACGCAGTATTTT.

The J gene is TRBJ1-1, the V gene TRBV5-5, with TRBD1 as a possible D gene (5 bases). Germline V CDR1 and CDR2: SGHKS, YYEKEE (reference sequence). With 0 bases removed from V and 1 base from J, the gap between germline ends came to 10 bases. CDR3 size: 15 residues. CDR3 sequence: CASSLVGTQNTEAFF. The CDR3 bases are TGTGCCAGCAGCTTGGTGGGGACCCAGAACACTGAAGCTTTCTTT. Using reference TRBV5-5 and TRBJ1-1 for the parts outside the CDR3, the full variable domain is DAGVTQSPTHLIKTRGQQVTLRCSPISGHKSVSWYQQVLGQGPQFIFQYYEKEERGRGNFPDRFSARQFPNYSSELNVNALLLGDSALYLCASSLVGTQNTEAFFGQGTRLTVV.

This clone was detected once. The gene calls are TRBV7-3 and TRBJ2-1; 13 bases map to TRBD2. Per germline, CDR1 SGHTA and CDR2 FQGTGA. The V segment lost 4 bases and the J segment 12 bases; nucleotides outside the gene matches: 3. This CDR3 is 13 amino acids long. The chain's CDR3 is CASSSGLAGTQFF. The CDR3 DNA follows: TGTGCCAGCAGCTCGGGACTAGCGGGGACGCAGTTCTTC.

The chain couples TRBV5-6 to TRBJ1-3; 9 positions agree with TRBD1. V lost 4 bases and J lost 4; bases outside the gene matches: 9. CDR1 and CDR2 from the germline V gene are SGHDT and YYEEEE. The CDR3 sequence is 16 residues long. CDR3 amino acids: CASSTTGGVGGNTIYF. DNA of the CDR3: TGTGCCAGCAGCACTACAGGGGGCGTGGGAGGAAACACCATATATTTT. The variable domain in full, completed from reference TRBV5-6 and TRBJ1-3, reads DAGVTQSPTHLIKTRGQQVTLRCSPKSGHDTVSWYQQALGQGPQFIFQYYEEEERQRGNFPDRFSGHQFPNYSSELNVNALLLGDSALYLCASSTTGGVGGNTIYFGEGSWLTVV.

The chain combines TRBV10-1 with TRBJ1-3; 9 nucleotides match TRBD1. There are 17 residues in the CDR3. CDR1 and CDR2 (germline): WNHNN, SYGVQD (reference sequence). Germline trimming cut 2 bases from V and 1 base from J; bases unmatched to any gene: 6. As DNA, the CDR3 is TGCGCCAGCAGTGAGAGAACCGGGACAGGGTCTGGAAACACCATATATTTT. Protein product: CASSERTGTGSGNTIYF.

The genes are TRBV29-1 and TRBJ1-1; D remains unclear. The V end lost 7 bases, the J end lost 5 bases, and 14 bases lay between the germline ends. Germline values: CDR1 SQVTM, CDR2 ANQGSEA. The CDR3 runs to 12 residues. CDR3 sequence (DNA): TGCAGCGGAAGTGGGTCTGGTACTGAAGCTTTCTTT. Its translation: CSGSGSGTEAFF.

This clone was observed a handful of times. The CDR3 nucleotides are TGTGCCATCAGTGAAATCGGAAATTCCAATTCACCCCTCCACTTT. Protein: CAISEIGNSNSPLHF. The chain has TRBV10-3 and TRBJ1-6; D remains unclear. CDR1 is ENHRY and CDR2 is SYGVKD in the germline V gene. This CDR3 spans 15 amino acids. V lost 3 bases and J lost 7, with 13 bases in between.

The rearrangement joins TRBV7-9 to TRBJ2-1; D call uncertain. Trimming removed 4 bases from V and 7 bases from J, with 8 bases in between. The CDR3 extends over 12 amino acids. Germline CDR1 is SEHNR and CDR2 is FQNEAQ (reference sequence). CDR3 sequence (DNA): TGTGCCAGCAGCTCTGCTCCAAATGAGCAGTTCTTC. It codes for CASSSAPNEQFF.